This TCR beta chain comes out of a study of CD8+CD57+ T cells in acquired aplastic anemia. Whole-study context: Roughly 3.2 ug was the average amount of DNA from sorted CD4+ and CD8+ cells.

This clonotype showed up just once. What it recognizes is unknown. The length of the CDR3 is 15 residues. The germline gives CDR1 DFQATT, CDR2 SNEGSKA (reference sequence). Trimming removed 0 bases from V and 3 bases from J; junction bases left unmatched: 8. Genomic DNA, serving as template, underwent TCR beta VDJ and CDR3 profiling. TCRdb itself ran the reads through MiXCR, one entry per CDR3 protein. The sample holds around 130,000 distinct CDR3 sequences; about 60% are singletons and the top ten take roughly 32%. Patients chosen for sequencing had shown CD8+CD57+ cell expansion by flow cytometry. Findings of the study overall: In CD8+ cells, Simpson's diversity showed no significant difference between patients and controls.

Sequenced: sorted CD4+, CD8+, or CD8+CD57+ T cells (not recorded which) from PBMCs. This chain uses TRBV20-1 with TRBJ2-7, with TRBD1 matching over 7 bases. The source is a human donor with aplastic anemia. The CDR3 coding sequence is TGCAGTGCTAGAGAGGTGGGACAGTCGTACTACGAGCAGTACTTC. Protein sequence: CSAREVGQSYYEQYF.